One and the same sample provided the 2 T cell receptor beta chains below, sequenced in a study of T cell responses to AZD1222 COVID-19 vaccine. Some clones are missing from TCRdb's copy, which holds only in-frame ones; the method was immunoSEQ multiplex PCR. The data hold about 60,000 clones, with 65% to 80% observed a single time. Sequences were derived from peripheral blood, sampled 28 days after the second AZD1222 dose. The receptor set was obtained from an adult who received the AZD1222 COVID-19 vaccine.

V and J are TRBV19 and TRBJ2-3, with D perhaps matching TRBD1 or TRBD2 (5 bases each). There are 13 residues in the CDR3. The germline V gene encodes CDR1 LNHDA and CDR2 SQIVND (reference sequence). Trimming removed 10 bases at V and 0 bases at J, with 11 bases between. CDR3 sequence: CATRDRSTDTQYF. In DNA form, the CDR3 reads TGTGCCACTCGGGACCGTAGCACAGATACGCAGTATTTT.

This rearrangement joins TRBV18 to TRBJ1-1; D remains unclear. This CDR3 region has 14 residues. Germline V gene data show CDR1 as KGHSH and CDR2 as LQKENI. The V gene lost 6 bases and the J gene lost 0 bases, with 11 bases spanning the gap. CDR3 coding DNA: TGTGCCAGCTCCCCCATAGCCATGAACACTGAAGCTTTCTTT. It codes for CASSPIAMNTEAFF.